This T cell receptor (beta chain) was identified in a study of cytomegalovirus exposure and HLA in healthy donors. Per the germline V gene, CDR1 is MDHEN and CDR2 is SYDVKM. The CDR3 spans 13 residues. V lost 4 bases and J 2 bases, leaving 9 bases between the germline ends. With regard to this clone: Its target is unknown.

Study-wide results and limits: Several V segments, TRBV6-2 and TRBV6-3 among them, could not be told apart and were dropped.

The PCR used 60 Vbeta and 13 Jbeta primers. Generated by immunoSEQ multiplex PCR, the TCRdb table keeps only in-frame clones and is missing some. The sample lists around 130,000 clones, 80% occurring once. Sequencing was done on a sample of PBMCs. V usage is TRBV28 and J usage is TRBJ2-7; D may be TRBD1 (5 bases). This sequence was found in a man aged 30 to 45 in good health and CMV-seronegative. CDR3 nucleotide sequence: TGTGCCAGCAGTTGGACAAACACCTACGAGCAGTACTTC. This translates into CASSWTNTYEQYF.